The 10 T cell receptor beta chains below were found in one sample sequenced in a study of blood T cell repertoires in COVID-19. Generated by immunoSEQ multiplex PCR, the TCRdb table keeps only in-frame clones and is missing some. Of around 300,000 clones listed, 75% to 90% were seen once; the top ten hold over 2%. Material: PBMCs or T cells enriched from blood (not recorded which). These TCRs come from a woman younger than 30 who had recovered from COVID-19.

The gene calls are TRBV28 and TRBJ2-7, with D unclear. Per the germline V gene, CDR1 is MDHEN and CDR2 is SYDVKM. V was clipped by 6 bases and J by 3 bases, with 12 bases between them. CDR3 length: 13 amino acids. Here the CDR3 reads CASSAGSNYEQYF. The CDR3 DNA sequence: TGTGCCAGCAGCGCCGGGTCGAACTACGAGCAGTACTTC.

The chain uses TRBV18 and TRBJ2-7; D is ambiguous. This CDR3 region has 13 residues. Trimming stripped 0 bases from V and 3 bases from J, with 6 bases between. Germline V gene lookup returns CDR1 KGHSH and CDR2 LQKENI. Here the CDR3 reads CASSPPAGYEQYF. CDR3 sequence (DNA): TGTGCCAGCTCACCACCGGCAGGCTACGAGCAGTACTTC.

CDR3 sequence: CASSWGDRVHEQYF. The CDR3 DNA sequence: TGCGCCAGCAGCTGGGGGGACAGGGTCCACGAGCAGTACTTC. The V call is TRBV5-1, the J call TRBJ2-7, with TRBD1 matching 9 bases. Per the germline V gene, CDR1 is SGHRS and CDR2 is YFSETQ. There are 14 residues in the CDR3. With 3 bases clipped from V and 5 bases from J, the junction kept 6 bases outside the gene matches.

This chain joins TRBV29-1 and TRBJ1-2; a possible D gene is TRBD1 (6 bases). CDR1 SQVTM and CDR2 ANQGSEA come from the germline V gene. V was clipped by 4 bases and J by 3 bases, with 12 bases between them. This CDR3 contains 13 residues. The CDR3 nucleotides are TGCAGCGTTGGGGGGGGCGAGGACTATGGCTACACCTTC. This sequence encodes CSVGGGEDYGYTF.

Details on this clone: Compared with germline, one end of the junction differs, possibly owing to a read error. The chain has TRBV9 and TRBJ1-4, with a weak D call TRBD1 (6 bases). CDR1 and CDR2 (germline): SGDLS, YYNGEE. This CDR3 has 15 amino acids. CDR3 in amino acids: CASSPKQGVGEKLFF. For the CDR3, the DNA is TGTGCCAGCAGCCCCAAACAGGGTGTAGGTGAAAAATTGTTTTTT.

The chain has TRBV7-9 and TRBJ1-1; 7 bases fit TRBD1. The CDR3 has 15 amino acids. Germline CDR1 reads SEHNR; CDR2 reads FQNEAQ (reference sequence). V gave up 1 base and J gave up 4 bases; unmatched junction bases: 6. Here the CDR3 DNA reads TGTGCCAGCAGCTTAGGGAGGGGGCCTATCACTGAAGCTTTCTTT. Translating gives CASSLGRGPITEAFF. The whole variable domain, remainder taken from reference TRBV7-9 and TRBJ1-1, is DTGVSQNPRHKITKRGQNVTFRCDPISEHNRLYWYRQTLGQGPEFLTYFQNEAQLEKSRLLSDRFSAERPKGSFSTLEIQRTEQGDSAMYLCASSLGRGPITEAFFGQGTRLTVV.

V gene TRBV9 combines with J gene TRBJ1-6; D uncertain. Germline V gives CDR1 SGDLS, CDR2 YYNGEE. V was clipped by 0 bases and J by 10 bases, with 11 bases between them. This CDR3 is built from 14 residues. DNA of the CDR3: TGTGCCAGCAGCGTAGGCGTCGTGGGCTCACCCCTCCACTTT. Protein sequence: CASSVGVVGSPLHF.

This sequence joins TRBV5-1 and TRBJ2-1; D possibly corresponds to TRBD2 (6 bases). The CDR3 is 17 residues long. V lost 3 bases and J 9 bases, leaving 25 bases between the germline ends. In germline, CDR1 is SGHRS, CDR2 YFSETQ. The CDR3 region has the DNA TGCGCCAGCAGCTGGTACCTAGCGCGGTTAACAAGCAGTGAGCAGTTCTTC. It encodes CASSWYLARLTSSEQFF.

This chain uses TRBV7-9 with TRBJ2-3; D perhaps matches TRBD2 (6 bases). V shed 4 bases and J shed 2 bases, with 13 bases lying between them. Germline CDR1 and CDR2: SEHNR and FQNEAQ (reference sequence). The CDR3 has 15 amino acids. CDR3 sequence: CASSSSGSYTDTQYF. The CDR3 coding sequence is TGTGCCAGCAGCTCCTCCGGGAGTTACACAGATACGCAGTATTTT.

The chain combines TRBV30 with TRBJ1-5; 9 positions agree with TRBD1. The germline gives CDR1 GTSNPN, CDR2 SVGIG (reference sequence). V lost 5 bases to trimming and J lost 6 bases; unmatched junction nucleotides: 8. There are 14 residues in the CDR3. CDR3 nucleotide sequence: TGTGCCTGGGGCCTCGGGACAGGGAGTCAGCCCCAGCATTTT. Translation gives CAWGLGTGSQPQHF. The full variable domain, completed using reference TRBV30 and TRBJ1-5, is SQTIHQWPATLVQPVGSPLSLECTVEGTSNPNLYWYRQAAGRGLQLLFYSVGIGQISSEVPQNLSASRPQDRQFILSSKKLLLSDSGFYLCAWGLGTGSQPQHFGDGTRLSIL.